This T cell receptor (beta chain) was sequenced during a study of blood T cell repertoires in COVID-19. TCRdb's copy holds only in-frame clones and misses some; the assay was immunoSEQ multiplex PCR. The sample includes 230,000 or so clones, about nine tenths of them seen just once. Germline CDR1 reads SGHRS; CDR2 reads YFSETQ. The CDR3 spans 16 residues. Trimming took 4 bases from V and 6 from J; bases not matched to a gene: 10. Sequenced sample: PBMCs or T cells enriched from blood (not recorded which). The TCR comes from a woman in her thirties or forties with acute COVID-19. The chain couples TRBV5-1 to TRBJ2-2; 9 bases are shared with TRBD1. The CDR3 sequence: CASSHRRTGEAGELFF. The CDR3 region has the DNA TGCGCCAGCAGCCATCGGCGGACAGGGGAGGCCGGGGAGCTGTTTTTT.